The T cell receptor (beta chain) described here comes from a study of blood T cell repertoires in COVID-19. This clone has just one count. Profiling relied on immunoSEQ multiplex PCR, and the TCRdb table lists in-frame clones only, not all of them. Among around 130,000 clones listed, 75% to 85% were seen once. Trimming left V 0 bases short and J 2 bases short, with 4 bases between. From germline, CDR1 is ENHRY and CDR2 SYGVKD. CDR3 length equals 13 residues. This sequence was found in a human donor in a cohort sampled during active COVID-19. Sequences were obtained from peripheral blood. The chain employs TRBV10-3 and TRBJ2-5; no reliable D call. CDR3 residues: CAISESTQETQYF. For the CDR3, the DNA is TGTGCCATCAGTGAGTCGACTCAAGAGACCCAGTACTTC.